This is a list of T cell receptor beta chains from one sample in a study of cytomegalovirus exposure and HLA in healthy donors. This table comes from immunoSEQ multiplex PCR, and its TCRdb copy is limited to in-frame clones, with some not included. Of over 90,000 clones in the sample, around 63% were seen once. Sequencing was performed on PBMCs. The receptors shown here come from a human donor in good health. Each CDR3 is given with its conserved first and last residue. The D gene is left open where the match is weak. Expanded clones are given a class, and other clones once, few, many or no size at all.

size,D,J,V,CDR3,DNA
.,TRBD1,TRBJ1-1,TRBV11-2,CASSFTTGHNTEAFF,TGTGCCAGCAGCTTTACGACAGGGCACAACACTGAAGCTTTCTTT
.,TRBD2,TRBJ2-1,TRBV4-1,CASSQGTRRGGLFGNEQFF,TGCGCCAGCAGCCAAGGCACCCGTAGGGGAGGGCTTTTCGGCAATGAGCAGTTCTTC
.,TRBD2,TRBJ2-7,TRBV5-1,CASRLWSGSGYEQYF,TGCGCCAGCCGCCTTTGGAGCGGGAGTGGCTACGAGCAGTACTTC
.,.,TRBJ2-1,TRBV27,CATAPTWADPYNEQFF,TGTGCCACCGCCCCCACGTGGGCAGACCCCTACAATGAGCAGTTCTTC
.,.,TRBJ1-1,TRBV20-1,CSAYRAEAFF,TGCAGTGCGTACAGGGCTGAAGCTTTCTTT
once,.,TRBJ2-2,TRBV28,CASSSTGRFSTGELFF,TGTGCCAGCAGTTCGACAGGTAGATTTTCCACCGGGGAGCTGTTTTTT
.,TRBD2,TRBJ2-7,TRBV27,CASSFGGRGREQYF,TGTGCCAGCAGTTTTGGCGGGAGAGGACGCGAGCAGTACTTC
.,TRBD2,TRBJ2-3,TRBV6-4,CASSERETDTQYF,TGTGCCAGCAGTGAGCGGGAGACAGATACGCAGTATTTT
.,.,TRBJ1-5,TRBV19,CASKLERSNQPQHF,TGTGCCAGTAAGTTAGAGAGGAGCAATCAGCCCCAGCATTTT
.,.,TRBJ1-2,TRBV13,CASSGITGSYYGYTF,TGTGCCAGCAGTGGTATCACAGGGAGCTACTATGGCTACACCTTC
.,.,TRBJ2-2,TRBV6-5,CASSYEGGNTGELFF,TGTGCCAGCAGTTACGAAGGCGGGAACACCGGGGAGCTGTTTTTT
.,.,TRBJ1-1,TRBV30,CAWSVLNSMNTEAFF,TGTGCCTGGAGTGTTTTGAACAGTATGAACACTGAAGCTTTCTTT
.,.,TRBJ1-5,TRBV19,CASSSPDTVSQPQHF,TGTGCCAGTAGTAGTCCGGACACGGTCAGTCAGCCCCAGCATTTT
once,TRBD2,TRBJ2-1,TRBV29-1,CSVEFPGRTHYNEQFF,TGCAGCGTTGAATTTCCCGGGAGGACCCACTACAATGAGCAGTTCTTC
.,.,TRBJ1-1,TRBV5-1,CASRPGPGERDTEAFF,TGCGCCAGCCGCCCGGGACCGGGGGAAAGGGACACTGAAGCTTTCTTT
.,.,TRBJ1-5,TRBV19,CASSIRQGWQPQHF,TGTGCCAGTAGTATCAGGCAGGGATGGCAGCCCCAGCATTTT
.,.,TRBJ2-7,TRBV5-1,CASSLAPDYEQYF,TGCGCCAGCAGCTTGGCGCCAGACTACGAGCAGTACTTC
.,TRBD1,TRBJ2-1,TRBV7-9,CASSLSHPGQGIINEQFF,TGTGCCAGCAGCTTAAGCCACCCGGGACAGGGAATAATTAATGAGCAGTTCTTC
few,TRBD2,TRBJ2-2,TRBV4-1,CASSQGLAGPKGGTGELFF,TGCGCCAGCAGCCAGGGACTAGCGGGACCAAAGGGGGGCACCGGGGAGCTGTTTTTT
few,TRBD1,TRBJ2-2,TRBV15,CATSRTMGWGTANTGELFF,TGTGCCACCAGCAGGACTATGGGATGGGGGACAGCGAACACCGGGGAGCTGTTTTTT
.,TRBD1,TRBJ1-5,TRBV19,CASSIPTGGGQPQHF,TGTGCCAGTAGTATACCGACAGGGGGCGGTCAGCCCCAGCATTTT
.,.,TRBJ2-5,TRBV6-5,CASSYLRGAGAETQYF,TGTGCCAGCAGTTACCTTAGGGGGGCGGGGGCGGAGACCCAGTACTTC
.,TRBD2,TRBJ2-1,TRBV7-6,CASSLLFRTRSELGNEQFF,TGTGCCAGCAGCTTACTTTTCCGGACTAGAAGTGAACTGGGGAATGAGCAGTTCTTC
.,.,TRBJ2-5,TRBV5-3,CARTLQGQETQYF,TGTGCCAGAACCCTACAGGGACAAGAGACCCAGTACTTC
.,.,TRBJ2-7,TRBV4-1,CASSQEGSWDEQYF,TGCGCCAGCAGCCAAGAGGGGAGTTGGGACGAGCAGTACTTC
few,.,TRBJ2-1,TRBV12-5,CASGLLDPGSEQFF,TGTGCTAGTGGTTTGTTGGATCCAGGCAGTGAGCAGTTCTTC
medium-sized,.,TRBJ2-3,TRBV5-1,CASSLGGTRDTQYF,TGCGCCAGCAGCTTGGGGGGCACAAGGGATACGCAGTATTTT
.,TRBD2,TRBJ2-7,TRBV7-9,CASSPRGERAYEQYF,TGTGCCAGCAGCCCCCGGGGGGAGCGGGCCTACGAGCAGTACTTC
.,TRBD2,TRBJ2-5,TRBV10-1,CASSDSGRGRETQYF,TGCGCCAGCAGTGATAGCGGGAGGGGACGAGAGACCCAGTACTTC
.,.,TRBJ2-7,TRBV27,CASSFDRISYEQYF,TGTGCCAGCAGTTTCGACAGAATCTCCTACGAGCAGTACTTC
once,.,TRBJ2-1,TRBV7-3,CASSLGQYNEQFF,TGTGCCAGCAGCTTAGGGCAGTACAATGAGCAGTTCTTC
few,.,TRBJ2-7,TRBV19,CASSIRQSSYEQYF,TGTGCCAGTAGTATCCGACAGTCCTCCTACGAGCAGTACTTC
.,.,TRBJ2-1,TRBV9,CASSVEADERVGNEQFF,TGTGCCAGCAGCGTAGAAGCGGATGAGAGGGTAGGAAATGAGCAGTTCTTC
.,.,TRBJ1-4,TRBV6-1,CASRISSTINEKLFF,TGTGCCAGCAGGATAAGTTCTACGATTAATGAAAAACTGTTTTTT
.,TRBD2,TRBJ2-7,TRBV27,CASSPPGLAELYEQYF,TGTGCCAGCAGTCCACCGGGACTAGCGGAACTCTACGAGCAGTACTTC
.,.,TRBJ1-1,TRBV6-5,CASSEWTRNTEAFF,TGTGCCAGCAGTGAGTGGACACGGAACACTGAAGCTTTCTTT
.,.,TRBJ1-2,TRBV21-1,CASSTDRRIYGYTF,TGTGCCAGCAGTACTGACAGGAGAATCTATGGCTACACCTTC
.,.,TRBJ2-7,TRBV15,CATSRDRAGENEQYF,TGTGCCACCAGCAGAGATCGAGCAGGCGAGAACGAGCAGTACTTC
.,TRBD2,TRBJ2-1,TRBV5-1,CASSLMGEREGQAFF,TGCGCCAGCAGCTTGATGGGCGAGCGGGAGGGCCAGGCGTTCTTC
.,.,TRBJ2-2,TRBV13,CASSTTGLPPGELFF,TGTGCCAGCAGCACCACGGGACTGCCGCCCGGGGAGCTGTTTTTT
.,TRBD1,TRBJ1-2,TRBV2,CASTYRGLYDYGYTF,TGTGCCAGCACGTACAGGGGGCTATACGACTATGGCTACACCTTC
.,.,TRBJ2-1,TRBV5-1,CASSQPDSPQWQFF,TGCGCCAGCAGCCAACCCGACAGTCCCCAATGGCAGTTCTTC
.,.,TRBJ2-1,TRBV30,CAWSVVGGYNEQFF,TGTGCCTGGAGTGTGGTGGGAGGATACAATGAGCAGTTCTTC
few,TRBD1,TRBJ1-1,TRBV11-2,CASSPQTGVSRNTEAFF,TGTGCCAGCAGCCCACAGACAGGGGTATCCCGGAACACTGAAGCTTTCTTT
few,.,TRBJ1-1,TRBV18,CASSPTGVNTEAFF,TGTGCCAGCTCACCGACGGGGGTGAACACTGAAGCTTTCTTT
.,.,TRBJ2-7,TRBV21-1,CASSKTDKGSTYEQYF,TGTGCCAGCAGCAAGACCGACAAAGGATCTACCTACGAGCAGTACTTC
.,TRBD1,TRBJ1-2,TRBV7-9,CASTFQGGSGYTF,TGTGCCAGCACCTTCCAAGGGGGCAGCGGATACACCTTC
.,.,TRBJ2-3,TRBV11-3,CASSLRGHTDGTQYF,TGTGCCAGCAGCTTGCGGGGGCACACAGATGGTACGCAGTATTTT
once,.,TRBJ2-1,TRBV7-9,CASSLTGSYNEQFF,TGTGCCAGCAGCTTAACAGGCTCCTACAATGAGCAGTTCTTC
few,.,TRBJ1-4,TRBV2,CASSASGIREKLFF,TGTGCCAGCAGTGCTTCAGGGATCCGGGAAAAACTGTTTTTT